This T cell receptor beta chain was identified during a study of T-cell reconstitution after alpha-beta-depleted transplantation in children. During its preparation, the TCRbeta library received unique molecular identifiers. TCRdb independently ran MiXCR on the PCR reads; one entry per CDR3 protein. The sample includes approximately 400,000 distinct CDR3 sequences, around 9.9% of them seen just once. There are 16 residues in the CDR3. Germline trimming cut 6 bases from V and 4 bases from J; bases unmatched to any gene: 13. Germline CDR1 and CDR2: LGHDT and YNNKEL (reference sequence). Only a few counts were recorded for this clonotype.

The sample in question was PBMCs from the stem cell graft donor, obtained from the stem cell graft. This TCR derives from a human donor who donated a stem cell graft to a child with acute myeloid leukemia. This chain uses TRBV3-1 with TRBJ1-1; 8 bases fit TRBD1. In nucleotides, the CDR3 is TGTGCCAGCAGTTACTTATCAGGGGGCCGGGGCACTGAAGCTTTCTTT. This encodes CASSYLSGGRGTEAFF.